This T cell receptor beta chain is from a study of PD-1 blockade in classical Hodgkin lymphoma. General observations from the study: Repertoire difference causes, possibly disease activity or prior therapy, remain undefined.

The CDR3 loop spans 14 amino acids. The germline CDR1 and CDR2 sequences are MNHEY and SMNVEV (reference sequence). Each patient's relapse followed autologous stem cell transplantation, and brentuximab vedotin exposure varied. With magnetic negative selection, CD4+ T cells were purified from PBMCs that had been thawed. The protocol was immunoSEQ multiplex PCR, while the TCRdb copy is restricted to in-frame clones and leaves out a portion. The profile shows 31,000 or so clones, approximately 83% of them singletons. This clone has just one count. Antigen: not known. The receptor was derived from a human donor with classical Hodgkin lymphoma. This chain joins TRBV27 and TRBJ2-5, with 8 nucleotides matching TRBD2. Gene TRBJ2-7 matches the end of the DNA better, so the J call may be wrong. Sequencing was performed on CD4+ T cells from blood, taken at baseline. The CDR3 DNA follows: TGTGCCAGCAGTCCCCGACGGGCGGGAGGCGAGCAGTACTTC. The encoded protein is CASSPRRAGGEQYF.